These 19 T cell receptor beta chains share one sample of origin, sequenced in a study of T cells after yellow fever vaccination. TCRdb reprocessed the 5' RACE reads via MiXCR and lists one record per CDR3 protein. This sample has some 560,000 distinct CDR3 sequences; roughly a sixth occur once, and the top ten carry around a sixth. Here the sequenced sample was PBMCs, taken 5 to 6 days after the first yellow fever vaccination. Receptors were obtained from a man aged 18-30 years who received the YFV17D yellow fever vaccine.

The rearrangement joins TRBV6-2 or TRBV6-3 to TRBJ2-2; D perhaps matches TRBD2 (7 bases). Trimming left V 8 bases short and J 10 bases short, with 20 bases between. The CDR3 sequence is 14 residues long. Per the germline V gene, CDR1 is MNHEY and CDR2 is SVGEGT. CDR3 amino acids: CASLDGGPGEELFF. Here the CDR3 DNA reads TGTGCCAGCCTTGACGGGGGGCCGGGCGAGGAGCTGTTTTTT.

This clonotype was counted only a few times. V and J are TRBV7-2 and TRBJ2-1; 10 bases fit TRBD2. CDR3 length: 17 residues. The ends lost 2 bases at V and 0 bases at J; junction bases unmatched: 4. The V gene's germline CDR1 is SGHTA and CDR2 FQGNSA. DNA of the CDR3: TGTGCCAGCAGCTTATCGAGCGGGGGGGCCTCCTACAATGAGCAGTTCTTC. This codes for CASSLSSGGASYNEQFF. Filled out from reference TRBV7-2 and TRBJ2-1, the complete variable domain reads GAGVSQSPSNKVTEKGKDVELRCDPISGHTALYWYRQSLGQGLEFLIYFQGNSAPDKSGLPSDRFSAERTGGSVSTLTIQRTQQEDSAVYLCASSLSSGGASYNEQFFGPGTRLTVL.

The chain joins TRBV7-2 to TRBJ2-7, with TRBD2 identical over 9 bases. This CDR3 has 15 amino acids. Germline V gene sequence: CDR1 SGHTA, CDR2 FQGNSA. The ends lost 1 base at V and 3 bases at J; junction bases unmatched: 4. This CDR3 reads CASSLVVAGVYEQYF. DNA of the CDR3: TGTGCCAGCAGCTTAGTGGTAGCGGGGGTCTACGAGCAGTACTTC. Combining the CDR3 with reference TRBV7-2 and TRBJ2-7 gives the whole variable domain GAGVSQSPSNKVTEKGKDVELRCDPISGHTALYWYRQSLGQGLEFLIYFQGNSAPDKSGLPSDRFSAERTGGSVSTLTIQRTQQEDSAVYLCASSLVVAGVYEQYFGPGTRLTVT.

This clonotype was observed a few times. The chain is built from TRBV7-6 and TRBJ2-5; D unresolved. The ends were cut back, 5 bases at V and 5 bases at J, with 15 bases in the middle. This CDR3 comprises 14 residues. The germline CDR1 and CDR2 sequences are SGHVS and FNYEAQ. Written as DNA, the CDR3 is TGTGCCAGCAGCCTCAGGCTAGGATTGGAGACCCAGTACTTC. Translating it yields CASSLRLGLETQYF.

This chain joins TRBV3-1 and TRBJ2-3; D is unresolved. This CDR3 spans 14 amino acids. CDR1 is LGHDT, CDR2 YNNKEL, per germline (reference sequence). V lost 2 bases, J lost 4 bases, and 10 bases lay in between. The CDR3 region has the DNA TGTGCCAGCAGCCAACCCAGTCTGGCAGATACGCAGTATTTT. The encoded protein is CASSQPSLADTQYF.

This clonotype was counted between two and nine times. The chain joins TRBV12-3 or TRBV12-4 to TRBJ1-2; 7 bases fit TRBD1. The CDR3 totals 13 residues. With 6 bases clipped from V and 6 bases from J, the junction kept 7 bases outside the gene matches. This CDR3 reads CASSRRQGNGYTF. DNA for the CDR3: TGTGCCAGCAGCCGTCGACAGGGTAATGGCTACACCTTC.

The sample holds a few counts of this clonotype. This rearrangement joins TRBV5-6 to TRBJ1-6, with TRBD1 as a possible D gene (6 bases). The V gene lost 4 bases and the J gene lost 10 bases, with 15 bases spanning the gap. Germline V CDR1 and CDR2: SGHDT, YYEEEE. This CDR3 has 14 residues. This CDR3 is CASSAYRERSPLHF. CDR3 coding DNA: TGTGCCAGCAGCGCCTACAGGGAACGCTCACCCCTCCACTTT. The full variable domain, rest sourced from reference TRBV5-6 and TRBJ1-6, is DAGVTQSPTHLIKTRGQQVTLRCSPKSGHDTVSWYQQALGQGPQFIFQYYEEEERQRGNFPDRFSGHQFPNYSSELNVNALLLGDSALYLCASSAYRERSPLHFGNGTRLTVT.

This clonotype was seen repeatedly, ten times or more. The chain has TRBV20-1 and TRBJ2-4; D may match TRBD1 or TRBD2 (5 bases each). Germline CDR1 reads DFQATT; CDR2 reads SNEGSKA (reference sequence). Trimming took 0 bases from V and 9 from J, leaving 18 bases between them. CDR3 length equals 15 residues. In DNA form, the CDR3 reads TGCAGTGCTAGAGACTCAAGGACGGGGCAAGTCATTCAGTACTTC. It is translated as CSARDSRTGQVIQYF.

The rearrangement links TRBV9 to TRBJ2-3, with D perhaps TRBD1 or TRBD2 (7 bases each). The CDR3 has 15 amino acids. Trimming removed 2 bases from V and 2 bases from J, with 12 bases in between. The V gene's germline CDR1 is SGDLS and CDR2 YYNGEE. The CDR3 reads CASSVQGGNTDTQYF. In DNA form, the CDR3 reads TGTGCCAGCAGCGTTCAGGGGGGGAACACAGATACGCAGTATTTT.

The chain couples TRBV3-1 to TRBJ2-5; D possibly corresponds to TRBD2 (5 bases). In germline, CDR1 is LGHDT, CDR2 YNNKEL (reference sequence). V was shortened by 6 bases and J by 5 bases, with 16 bases between the two germline ends. The CDR3 extends over 14 amino acids. CDR3 nucleotides: TGTGCCAGCAGTCCCTTAAGAAGGAGGGAGACCCAGTACTTC. Translation: CASSPLRRRETQYF.

This clonotype was observed a few times. CDR3 bases: TGTGCCAGCAGTTACGGTGGAGCTGGAGACATTCAGTACTTC. This sequence encodes CASSYGGAGDIQYF. The chain is built from TRBV6-5 and TRBJ2-4; D gene ambiguous. Trimming left V 2 bases short and J 8 bases short, with 13 bases between. The CDR3 loop spans 14 amino acids. Germline lookup yields CDR1 MNHEY and CDR2 SVGAGI.

This sequence joins TRBV7-2 and TRBJ2-1; 7 bases are shared with TRBD2. The trim removed 0 bases at V and 15 bases at J, leaving 14 bases unmatched. The germline V gene has CDR1 SGHTA and CDR2 FQGNSA. This CDR3 contains 15 residues. This chain's CDR3 is CASSLAGGGFARLFF. CDR3 coding DNA: TGTGCCAGCAGCTTAGCGGGGGGGGGTTTCGCCCGGTTGTTCTTC.

The V call is TRBV12-3 or TRBV12-4, the J call TRBJ1-4; possible D gene TRBD1, 5 bases. Trimming left V 8 bases short and J 6 bases short, with 13 bases between. This CDR3 has 13 residues. CDR3: CASRQLDHEKLFF. In DNA form, the CDR3 reads TGTGCCAGCCGACAGCTAGATCATGAAAAACTGTTTTTT.

This clonotype has a count of ten or more. The CDR3 is CASSSGQGGNSPLHF. The CDR3 DNA follows: TGTGCCAGCAGTTCCGGACAGGGGGGTAATTCACCCCTCCACTTT. V gene TRBV12-3 or TRBV12-4 combines with J gene TRBJ1-6; 10 bases align to TRBD1. With 4 bases clipped from V and 6 bases from J, the junction kept 3 bases outside the gene matches. The CDR3 loop spans 15 amino acids.

The rearrangement joins TRBV5-1 to TRBJ1-4; a weak D match, TRBD1 (6 bases). This CDR3 region has 15 residues. In germline, CDR1 is SGHRS, CDR2 YFSETQ. V was shortened by 5 bases and J by 7 bases, with 18 bases between the two germline ends. In DNA, the CDR3 is TGCGCCAGCAGGGACGGACCGACAGGCGGTGAAAAACTGTTTTTT. Translation gives CASRDGPTGGEKLFF.

This clonotype occurred a few times. This chain connects TRBV9 to TRBJ2-1, with D possibly TRBD1 on 6 matching bases. Trimming left V 4 bases short and J 2 bases short, with 16 bases between. The CDR3 runs to 16 residues. The germline CDR1 and CDR2 sequences are SGDLS and YYNGEE. CDR3 sequence (DNA): TGTGCCAGCAGCTCCCAGGGGAGCAGCGCCTACAATGAGCAGTTCTTC. It specifies CASSSQGSSAYNEQFF.

This clonotype was seen a few times. The chain is built from TRBV13 and TRBJ2-2; TRBD2 matches 9 bases. J was trimmed by 0 bases and V by 5 bases; bases with no gene match: 4. Germline assignment: CDR1 PRHDT and CDR2 FYEKMQ (reference sequence). This CDR3 region has 16 residues. As DNA, the CDR3 is TGTGCCAGCAGCCCCAAGCGGGGGGCGAACACCGGGGAGCTGTTTTTT. As protein: CASSPKRGANTGELFF.

In its sample, this clonotype was seen many times. This rearrangement joins TRBV4-3 to TRBJ2-3; 8 positions agree with TRBD2. Unmatched junction bases numbered 3, after V lost 1 base and J lost 0 bases. The CDR3 totals 16 residues. Germline CDR1 is LGHNA and CDR2 is YSLEER. The CDR3: CASSQGAGVSTDTQYF. The CDR3 DNA reads TGCGCCAGCAGCCAAGGAGCGGGGGTTAGCACAGATACGCAGTATTTT.

The chain couples TRBV12-3 or TRBV12-4 to TRBJ2-3; D not resolved. V shed 2 bases and J shed 4 bases, with 10 bases lying between them. This CDR3 has 14 amino acids. CDR3 protein: CASSLLASADTQYF. The CDR3 region has the DNA TGTGCCAGCAGTTTACTTGCTTCCGCAGATACGCAGTATTTT.